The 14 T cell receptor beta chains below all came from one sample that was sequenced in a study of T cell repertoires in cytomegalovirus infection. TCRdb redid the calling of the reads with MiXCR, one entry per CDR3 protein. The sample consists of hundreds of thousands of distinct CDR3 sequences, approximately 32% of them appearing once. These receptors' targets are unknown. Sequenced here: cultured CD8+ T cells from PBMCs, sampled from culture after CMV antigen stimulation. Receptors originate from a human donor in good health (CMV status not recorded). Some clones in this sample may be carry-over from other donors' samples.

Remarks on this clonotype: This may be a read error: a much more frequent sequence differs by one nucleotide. The chain's CDR3 is CASSPNTGGVRHEQFF. DNA for the CDR3: TGTGCCAGCAGCCCTAATACAGGGGGCGTAAGACATGAGCAGTTCTTC. The V gene is TRBV7-2, the J gene TRBJ2-1; 9 bases map to TRBD1. Germline loops: CDR1 SGHTA, CDR2 FQGNSA. V lost 5 bases to trimming and J lost 8 bases; unmatched junction nucleotides: 13. This CDR3 comprises 16 residues.

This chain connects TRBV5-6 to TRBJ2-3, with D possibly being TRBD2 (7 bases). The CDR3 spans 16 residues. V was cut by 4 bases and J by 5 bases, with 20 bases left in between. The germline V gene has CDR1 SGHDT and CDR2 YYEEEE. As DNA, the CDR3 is TGTGCCAGCAGCCCTATGGGGGGGGGGCCCGGAGATACGCAGTATTTT. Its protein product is CASSPMGGGPGDTQYF. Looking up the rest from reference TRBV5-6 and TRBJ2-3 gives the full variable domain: DAGVTQSPTHLIKTRGQQVTLRCSPKSGHDTVSWYQQALGQGPQFIFQYYEEEERQRGNFPDRFSGHQFPNYSSELNVNALLLGDSALYLCASSPMGGGPGDTQYFGPGTRLTVL.

The CDR3 region is CASSQPGSNEQFF. In nucleotides, the CDR3 is TGCGCCAGCAGCCAACCGGGGAGTAATGAGCAGTTCTTC. V gene TRBV4-1 combines with J gene TRBJ2-1, with D possibly TRBD2 on 5 matching bases. The CDR3 has 13 amino acids. CDR1 is MGHRA, CDR2 YSYEKL, per germline. The ends were cut back, 2 bases at V and 7 bases at J, with 9 bases in the middle.

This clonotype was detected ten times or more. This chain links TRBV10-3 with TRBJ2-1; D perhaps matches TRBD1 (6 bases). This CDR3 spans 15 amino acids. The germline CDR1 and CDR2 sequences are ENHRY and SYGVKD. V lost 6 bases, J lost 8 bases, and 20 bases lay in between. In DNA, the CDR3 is TGTGCCATCAGGACAACCGGGACACGGAATGATGAGCAGTTCTTC. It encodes CAIRTTGTRNDEQFF.

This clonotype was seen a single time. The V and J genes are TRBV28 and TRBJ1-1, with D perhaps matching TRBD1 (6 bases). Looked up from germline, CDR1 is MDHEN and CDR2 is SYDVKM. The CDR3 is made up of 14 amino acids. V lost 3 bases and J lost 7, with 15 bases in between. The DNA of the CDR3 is TGTGCCAGCAGTTTGGGGGCATGGGGGCTTGAAGCTTTCTTT. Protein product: CASSLGAWGLEAFF.

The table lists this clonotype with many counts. The CDR3: CASSLEGQTDTEAFF. The DNA of the CDR3 is TGTGCCAGCAGCTTAGAGGGCCAGACGGACACTGAAGCTTTCTTT. This sequence joins TRBV11-3 and TRBJ1-1; D not resolved. The ends were cut back, 0 bases at V and 3 bases at J, with 11 bases in the middle. The CDR3 covers 15 residues. Germline CDR1 and CDR2: SGHNT and YENEEA.

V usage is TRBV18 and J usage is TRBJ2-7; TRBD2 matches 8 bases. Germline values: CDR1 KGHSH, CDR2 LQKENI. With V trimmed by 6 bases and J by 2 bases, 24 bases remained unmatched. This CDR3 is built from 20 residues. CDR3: CASSKKRTSIGRAAPYEQYV. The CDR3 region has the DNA TGTGCCAGCTCTAAAAAAAGGACTAGCATCGGACGCGCCGCCCCCTACGAGCAGTACGTC.

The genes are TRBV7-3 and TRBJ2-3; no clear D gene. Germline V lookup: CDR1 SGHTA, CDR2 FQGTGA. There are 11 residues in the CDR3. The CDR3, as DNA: TGTGTCCAAGAACAGACAGATACGCAGTATTTT. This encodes CVQEQTDTQYF. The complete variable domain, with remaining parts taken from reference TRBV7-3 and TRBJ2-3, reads GAGVSQTPSNKVTEKGKYVELRCDPISGHTALYWYRQSLGQGPEFLIYFQGTGAADDSGLPNDRFFAVRPEGSVSTLKIQRTERGDSAVYLCVQEQTDTQYFGPGTRLTVL.

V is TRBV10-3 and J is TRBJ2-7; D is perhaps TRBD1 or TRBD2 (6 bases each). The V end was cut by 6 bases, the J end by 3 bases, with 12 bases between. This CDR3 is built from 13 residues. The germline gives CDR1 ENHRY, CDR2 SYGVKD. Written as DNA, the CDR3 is TGTGCCATCAGGGGGGGCCCGAACTACGAGCAGTACTTC. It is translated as CAIRGGPNYEQYF.

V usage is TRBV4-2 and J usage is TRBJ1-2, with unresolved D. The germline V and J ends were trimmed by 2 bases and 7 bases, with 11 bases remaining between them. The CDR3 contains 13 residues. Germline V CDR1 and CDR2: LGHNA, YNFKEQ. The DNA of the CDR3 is TGTGCCAGCAGCCAAACGGTTGAAGCTGGCTACACCTTC. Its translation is CASSQTVEAGYTF.

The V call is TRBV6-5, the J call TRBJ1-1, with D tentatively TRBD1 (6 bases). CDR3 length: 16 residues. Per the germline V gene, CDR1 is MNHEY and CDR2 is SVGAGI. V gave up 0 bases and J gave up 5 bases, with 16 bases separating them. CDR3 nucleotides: TGTGCCAGCAGTTACTCTGGGGGGCAGTTGTATACTGAAGCTTTCTTT. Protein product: CASSYSGGQLYTEAFF.

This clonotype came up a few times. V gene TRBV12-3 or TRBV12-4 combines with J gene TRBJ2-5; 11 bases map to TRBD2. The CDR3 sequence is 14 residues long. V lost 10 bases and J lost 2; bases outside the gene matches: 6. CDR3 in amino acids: CATAGTSGQETQYF. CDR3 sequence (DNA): TGTGCCACGGCGGGGACTAGCGGACAAGAGACCCAGTACTTC.

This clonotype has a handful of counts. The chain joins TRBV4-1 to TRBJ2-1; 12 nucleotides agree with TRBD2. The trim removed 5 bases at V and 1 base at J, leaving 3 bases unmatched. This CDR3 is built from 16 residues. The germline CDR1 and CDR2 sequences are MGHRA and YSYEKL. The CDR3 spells CASSRLAGESYNEQFF. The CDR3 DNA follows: TGCGCCAGCAGCAGACTAGCGGGGGAATCCTACAATGAGCAGTTCTTC.

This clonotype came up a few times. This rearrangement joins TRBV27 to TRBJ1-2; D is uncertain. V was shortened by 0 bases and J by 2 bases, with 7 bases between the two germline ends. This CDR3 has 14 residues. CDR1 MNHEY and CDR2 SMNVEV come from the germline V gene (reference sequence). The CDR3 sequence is CASSLSEGNYGYTF. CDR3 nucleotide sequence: TGTGCCAGCAGTTTATCGGAAGGAAACTATGGCTACACCTTC.